A selection of T cell receptor beta chains follows, all from one sample in a study of T cell responses to AZD1222 COVID-19 vaccine. Only in-frame clones appear in the TCRdb table, and some are missing; sequencing was by immunoSEQ multiplex PCR. Of over 85,000 clones in the sample, over 85% were seen once. This specimen was peripheral blood, taken 28 days after the second AZD1222 dose. These receptors came from an adult who received the AZD1222 COVID-19 vaccine. CDR3s include the opening cysteine and the closing phenylalanine or tryptophan. The D gene is left open where the match is weak. Clone sizes are given selectively: once, few, many, or a class where the clone is expanded.

D gene | J gene | clone size | V gene | CDR3 protein | CDR3 DNA
TRBD2 | TRBJ2-3 | once | TRBV29-1 | CSVTRRGDVTDTQYF | TGCAGCGTTACCCGGCGGGGGGACGTCACTGATACGCAGTATTTT
NA | TRBJ2-7 | NA | TRBV7-8 | CASSPAGVTYEQYF | TGTGCCAGCAGCCCAGCCGGGGTAACCTACGAGCAGTACTTC
TRBD2 | TRBJ2-7 | NA | TRBV30 | CAWTLARGFAYEQYF | TGTGCCTGGACGCTTGCGCGGGGGTTCGCCTACGAGCAGTACTTC
NA | TRBJ2-1 | NA | TRBV5-1 | CASSLDRHLEQFF | TGCGCCAGCAGCTTGGACAGGCATCTTGAGCAGTTCTTC
NA | TRBJ1-2 | NA | TRBV27 | CASSLTVYNYGYTF | TGTGCCAGCAGTTTGACAGTATACAACTATGGCTACACCTTC
NA | TRBJ2-2 | NA | TRBV14 | CASSQDHWAGELFF | TGTGCCAGCAGCCAAGATCATTGGGCCGGGGAGCTGTTTTTT
TRBD1 | TRBJ1-4 | NA | TRBV19 | CASTQIQGATNEKLFF | TGTGCCAGTACACAAATTCAGGGGGCGACTAATGAAAAACTGTTTTTT
NA | TRBJ1-4 | NA | TRBV18 | CASSPSWMDSYATNEKLFF | TGTGCCAGCTCACCCTCCTGGATGGACAGCTACGCAACTAATGAAAAACTGTTTTTT
NA | TRBJ1-1 | NA | TRBV29-1 | CSVLKGWGTEAFF | TGCAGCGTACTGAAGGGTTGGGGCACTGAAGCTTTCTTT
TRBD2 | TRBJ2-5 | NA | TRBV7-3 | CASSFQAGGPETQYF | TGTGCCAGCAGCTTCCAAGCGGGGGGGCCGGAGACCCAGTACTTC
NA | TRBJ2-2 | once | TRBV19 | CASSPVGLTGELFF | TGTGCCAGTAGTCCCGTGGGGCTCACCGGGGAGCTGTTTTTT
TRBD1 | TRBJ1-4 | NA | TRBV5-1 | CASSRDYQGAGEKLFF | TGCGCCAGCAGCCGCGACTACCAGGGGGCTGGGGAAAAACTGTTTTTT
NA | TRBJ1-1 | NA | TRBV3-1/TRBV3-2 | CASSPGGAFF | TGTGCCAGCAGCCCCGGGGGGGCTTTCTTT
TRBD1 | TRBJ2-7 | few | TRBV5-4 | CASSRPGQGYEQYF | TGTGCCAGCAGCAGACCGGGACAGGGCTACGAGCAGTACTTC
NA | TRBJ1-6 | NA | TRBV6-1 | CASSEPGHGYSPLHF | TGTGCCAGCAGTGAGCCGGGACACGGCTATTCACCCCTCCACTTT
TRBD2 | TRBJ2-1 | NA | TRBV6-6 | CASSPLSSGTSGGRYEQFF | TGTGCCAGCAGTCCCCTATCCTCCGGGACTAGCGGGGGGCGTTATGAGCAGTTCTTC
NA | TRBJ2-3 | NA | TRBV6-2/TRBV6-3 | CASSYHRGPTDTQYF | TGTGCCAGCAGTTACCACCGGGGGCCCACAGATACGCAGTATTTT
TRBD2 | TRBJ2-1 | NA | TRBV6-2/TRBV6-3 | CASSYVPGTSGYNEQFF | TGTGCCAGCAGTTACGTGCCCGGGACTAGCGGATACAATGAGCAGTTCTTC
NA | TRBJ2-5 | NA | TRBV19 | CASSIDNEETQYF | TGTGCCAGTAGTATAGATAACGAAGAGACCCAGTACTTC
NA | TRBJ1-5 | NA | TRBV27 | CASRSGTQGGNQPQHF | TGTGCCAGCAGGTCCGGGACCCAGGGCGGCAATCAGCCCCAGCATTTT
NA | TRBJ1-2 | NA | TRBV2 | CASSEVGSSYGYTF | TGTGCCAGCAGTGAAGTGGGTTCTTCCTATGGCTACACCTTC
NA | TRBJ1-2 | NA | TRBV6-5 | CASTGRVGRDYGYTF | TGTGCCAGCACCGGAAGGGTAGGGCGGGACTATGGCTACACCTTC
NA | TRBJ1-3 | once | TRBV29-1 | CSAEPRDSGNTIYF | TGCAGCGCCGAGCCACGGGACTCTGGAAACACCATATATTTT
NA | TRBJ2-5 | NA | TRBV6-5 | CASSYSGRGGETQYF | TGTGCCAGCAGTTACTCGGGCAGGGGTGGGGAGACCCAGTACTTC
NA | TRBJ2-3 | NA | TRBV5-1 | CASSPGHTTDTQYF | TGCGCCAGCAGTCCAGGACACACCACAGATACGCAGTATTTT
NA | TRBJ1-1 | NA | TRBV5-4 | CASSPIRTANTEAFF | TGTGCCAGCAGCCCGATCCGGACAGCTAACACTGAAGCTTTCTTT
NA | TRBJ2-1 | NA | TRBV9 | CASSGRVGEQFF | TGTGCCAGCAGCGGCAGGGTAGGGGAGCAGTTCTTC
NA | TRBJ2-5 | NA | TRBV24-1 | CATSDLRQETQYF | TGTGCCACCAGTGATTTAAGACAAGAGACCCAGTACTTC
TRBD2 | TRBJ2-1 | NA | TRBV11-2 | CASSLWVAGGTSYNEQFF | TGTGCCAGCAGCTTATGGGTGGCGGGGGGGACCTCCTACAATGAGCAGTTCTTC
NA | TRBJ2-5 | once | TRBV29-1 | CSVGNPAGQETQYF | TGCAGCGTCGGAAACCCCGCGGGACAAGAGACCCAGTACTTC
TRBD1 | TRBJ2-5 | NA | TRBV10-2 | CASSGTGQGVLIPRQETQYF | TGCGCCAGCAGTGGGACGGGACAGGGGGTACTTATCCCGCGCCAAGAGACCCAGTACTTC
NA | TRBJ1-3 | NA | TRBV9 | CASSVEGLNSGNTIYF | TGTGCCAGCAGCGTAGAGGGACTGAACTCTGGAAACACCATATATTTT
TRBD1 | TRBJ1-5 | NA | TRBV23-1 | CASSPNPGQGDCQPQHF | TGCGCCAGCAGCCCAAACCCAGGCCAGGGGGATTGTCAGCCCCAGCATTTT
NA | TRBJ1-5 | NA | TRBV7-2 | CASSLGLGSNQPQHF | TGTGCCAGCAGCTTAGGACTGGGGAGCAATCAGCCCCAGCATTTT
TRBD1 | TRBJ1-2 | NA | TRBV5-4 | CASSLPGTALYGYTF | TGTGCCAGCAGCTTGCCCGGGACAGCCCTCTATGGCTACACCTTC
TRBD2 | TRBJ2-1 | few | TRBV3-1/TRBV3-2 | CASGLSGGQFF | TGTGCCAGCGGATTAAGCGGGGGGCAGTTCTTC
TRBD1 | TRBJ1-1 | NA | TRBV18 | CASSRPDRGFTEAFF | TGTGCCAGCTCACGACCGGACAGGGGTTTCACTGAAGCTTTCTTT
NA | TRBJ2-1 | once | TRBV27 | CASSLASGGIYNEQFF | TGTGCCAGCAGTTTAGCCTCTGGCGGGATTTACAATGAGCAGTTCTTC
TRBD2 | TRBJ2-5 | NA | TRBV6-2/TRBV6-3 | CASSYSIGLASQETQYF | TGTGCCAGCAGTTACTCGATAGGACTAGCCTCGCAAGAGACCCAGTACTTC
TRBD1 | TRBJ1-2 | NA | TRBV4-1 | CASSQPDRGPGYGYTF | TGCGCCAGCAGCCAACCGGACAGGGGGCCGGGCTATGGCTACACCTTC
NA | TRBJ1-4 | NA | TRBV5-6 | CASSGKVTTNEKLFF | TGTGCCAGCAGCGGGAAGGTAACAACTAATGAAAAACTGTTTTTT
NA | TRBJ2-7 | NA | TRBV28 | CASSLSLALAYEQYF | TGTGCCAGCAGTTTAAGTTTAGCACTAGCCTACGAGCAGTACTTC
NA | TRBJ1-3 | NA | TRBV4-3 | CASSQEVGGSGNTIYF | TGCGCCAGCAGCCAAGAGGTCGGGGGCTCTGGAAACACCATATATTTT
NA | TRBJ1-3 | NA | TRBV6-5 | CASEEGVSGNTIYF | TGTGCCAGCGAGGAAGGGGTCTCTGGAAACACCATATATTTT
NA | TRBJ2-3 | NA | TRBV4-1 | CASSQRVLASKGLNTQYF | TGCGCCAGCAGCCAAAGGGTTTTGGCTAGCAAGGGGCTTAATACGCAGTATTTT
NA | TRBJ2-7 | NA | TRBV30 | CAWSAGVEQYF | TGTGCCTGGAGTGCAGGGGTCGAGCAGTACTTC
NA | TRBJ2-3 | once | TRBV18 | CASSPRYYGSIDTQYF | TGTGCCAGCTCACCAAGATATTACGGGAGTATCGATACGCAGTATTTT